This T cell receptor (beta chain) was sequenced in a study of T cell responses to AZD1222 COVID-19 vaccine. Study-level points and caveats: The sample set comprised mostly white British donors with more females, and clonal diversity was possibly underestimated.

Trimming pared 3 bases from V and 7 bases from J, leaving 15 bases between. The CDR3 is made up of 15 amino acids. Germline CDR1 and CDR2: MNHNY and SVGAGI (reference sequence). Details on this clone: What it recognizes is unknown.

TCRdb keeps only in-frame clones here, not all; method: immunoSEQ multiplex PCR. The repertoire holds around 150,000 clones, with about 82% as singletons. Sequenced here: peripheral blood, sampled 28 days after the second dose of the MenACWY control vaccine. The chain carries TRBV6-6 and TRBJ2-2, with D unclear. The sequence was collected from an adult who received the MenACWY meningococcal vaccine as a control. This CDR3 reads CASSYPMFSGGELFF. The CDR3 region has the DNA TGTGCCAGCAGTTATCCAATGTTCTCGGGCGGGGAGCTGTTTTTT.